This TCR beta chain is drawn from a study of shared T cell receptors in the human thymus. Data came from immunoSEQ multiplex PCR; TCRdb stores just in-frame clones and leaves some out. This sample yields more than 550,000 clones, of which over 75% are seen a single time; 0.0094% belongs to the top ten. The germline gives CDR1 SQVTM, CDR2 ANQGSEA. With 3 bases removed from V and 2 bases from J, the gap between germline ends came to 12 bases. This CDR3 is built from 14 residues. The same sample was also used in a study of human thymus T cells. This second report adds: Thymic repertoires of unrelated individuals were reported in related research to overlap highly.

The TCR originated in a boy under two years old with a congenital heart defect. This sequence joins TRBV29-1 and TRBJ2-3; weak D call: TRBD2 (5 bases). Sequences were obtained from thymocytes. In DNA, the CDR3 is TGCAGCGTTGAGTTTAACGGGAACACAGATACGCAGTATTTT. Amino acids: CSVEFNGNTDTQYF.